This T cell receptor (beta chain) originates from a study of tumor and adjacent non-tumor tissue in lung cancer. Per germline, CDR1 SGHRS and CDR2 YFSETQ. CDR3 size: 17 residues. TCRbeta libraries were built with three rounds of nested PCR, modified from ARM-PCR. TCRdb called the multiplex PCR reads again in MiXCR, with one record for every CDR3 protein. Here the sample spans some 120,000 distinct CDR3 sequences, roughly 64% being singletons. This sample's RNA came from whole unsorted tissue. To note about this clonotype: One end of the junction fails to match germline, which may point to a read error.

This chain uses TRBV5-1 with TRBJ2-7, with TRBD2 identical over 16 bases. The sequencing input was lung tumor tissue. The TCR originated in a man aged 30-40 years with non-small cell lung cancer. This CDR3 is CPSSLGLAGGYAYEQYF. CDR3 nucleotide sequence: TGCCCCAGCAGCTTGGGACTAGCGGGAGGGTATGCCTACGAGCAGTACTTC.